This record looks at one TCR beta chain sequence and its context. Sequenced by immunoSEQ multiplex PCR; TCRdb stores in-frame clones only, minus some. Here the sample spans roughly 120,000 clones, approximately 90% being singletons. V was pared by 4 bases and J by 5 bases, with 9 bases of the junction left unmatched. Germline V gene data show CDR1 as MNHNS and CDR2 as SASEGT. The CDR3 contains 16 residues. These data belong to a study of OX40 agonist ivuxolimab in advanced cancers. The wider study: Three patients got partial responses; one had hepatocellular carcinoma and two had cutaneous melanoma.

This TCR came from an adult with an advanced solid tumor such as melanoma, head and neck, liver or kidney cancer. The genes are TRBV6-1 and TRBJ1-4, with TRBD1 matching over 8 bases. The specimen was CD4+ or CD8+ T cells sorted from blood, collected in a trial of the OX40 agonist ivuxolimab. The CDR3 sequence is CASSAQRDRYNEKLFF. The CDR3 region has the DNA TGTGCCAGCAGTGCCCAGCGGGACAGGTACAATGAAAAACTGTTTTTT.